The rows below give T cell receptor beta chains drawn from one sample of a study of identical twins. TCRdb called the 5' RACE reads again in MiXCR, with one record for every CDR3 protein. This table holds 600,000 to 700,000 distinct CDR3 sequences, 21% found once. The sample was also linked to a second study, of T cells expressing NK-cell markers.

Specimen: PBMCs. These receptors all come from a woman younger than 30 in good health. The CDR3 runs from the conserved cysteine through the conserved F or W. The D gene is left open where the match is weak. Not all rows give a size; the values are once, few, many and, for expanded clones, a class.

j_call | v_call | clone_size | d_call | cdr3_aa | cdr3_nt
TRBJ1-1 | TRBV12-3/TRBV12-4 | many | NA | CASRRDSGSYTEAFF | TGTGCCAGCCGCCGGGACTCGGGAAGTTACACTGAAGCTTTCTTT
TRBJ2-7 | TRBV6-1 | NA | NA | CASRQGRESYEQYF | TGTGCCAGCCGACAGGGGCGGGAGTCCTACGAGCAGTACTTC
TRBJ2-5 | TRBV20-1 | NA | NA | CSARDPGKVQQTQYF | TGCAGTGCTAGAGACCCCGGAAAGGTGCAGCAGACCCAGTACTTC
TRBJ1-4 | TRBV10-3 | many | NA | CAISAYHGEKLFF | TGTGCCATCAGTGCCTACCATGGGGAAAAACTGTTTTTT
TRBJ2-1 | TRBV2 | NA | NA | CASSEQGEEYEQFF | TGTGCCAGCAGTGAACAGGGGGAGGAGTATGAGCAGTTCTTC
TRBJ2-3 | TRBV15 | NA | TRBD2 | CATSRDLGLADADTQYF | TGTGCCACCAGCAGAGATCTCGGACTAGCTGACGCAGATACGCAGTATTTT
TRBJ2-1 | TRBV3-1 | few | NA | CASCQLRLGINEQFF | TGTGCCTCCTGCCAACTTAGACTGGGTATCAATGAGCAGTTCTTC
TRBJ2-1 | TRBV7-3 | NA | NA | CASSPFVGVQFF | TGTGCCAGCAGCCCTTTCGTAGGAGTGCAGTTCTTC
TRBJ2-7 | TRBV20-1 | many | NA | CSARDVTARAYEQYF | TGCAGTGCTAGAGATGTGACAGCGAGGGCCTACGAGCAGTACTTC
TRBJ2-7 | TRBV20-1 | few | NA | CSARDRRGSYEQYF | TGCAGTGCTAGAGATAGGCGGGGCTCCTACGAGCAGTACTTC
TRBJ2-1 | TRBV7-2 | NA | TRBD1 | CASSRTGGTYNEQFF | TGTGCCAGCAGTCGGACAGGGGGGACCTACAATGAGCAGTTCTTC
TRBJ2-2 | TRBV27 | NA | NA | CASSFQGGSTGELFF | TGTGCCAGCAGTTTCCAAGGGGGTTCGACCGGGGAGCTGTTTTTT
TRBJ2-1 | TRBV7-2 | NA | NA | CASSRDIEQFF | TGTGCCAGCAGCCGGGACATTGAGCAGTTCTTC
TRBJ2-3 | TRBV7-9 | NA | NA | CASSPLATGTDTQYF | TGTGCCAGCAGCCCTCTAGCGACCGGCACAGATACGCAGTATTTT
TRBJ2-7 | TRBV20-1 | few | TRBD2 | CSARPSGSHEQYF | TGCAGTGCTAGACCTAGCGGCTCCCACGAGCAGTACTTC
TRBJ1-2 | TRBV12-3/TRBV12-4 | many | NA | CASSLAGLYGYTF | TGTGCCAGCAGTTTAGCGGGGTTGTATGGCTACACCTTC